A few counts support the clone carrying this T cell receptor (beta chain). Antigen specificity is unknown. Trimming shortened V by 5 bases and J by 6 bases, and 14 bases separated the two germline ends. Germline V gives CDR1 MRHNA, CDR2 SNTAGT. This CDR3 is 14 amino acids long. These data are taken from a study of beta chain features in type 1 diabetes. Findings and caveats of the study: Sequencing the cDNA could make cells with high TCR expression show up more than they should. Shorter TCRB CDR3s, moderately but significantly so, marked every one of the four CD4+ subsets in Type 1 diabetes patients.

TCRB transcripts that were expressed got sequenced, as all of the isolated RNA had been reverse transcribed. The protocol was immunoSEQ multiplex PCR, while the TCRdb copy is restricted to in-frame clones and leaves out a portion. The sample yields 200,000 to 250,000 clones, 9% to 10% seen once. Sequenced input: naive CD4+ T cells from blood. The sequence was obtained from a woman younger than 30 in good health. The chain joins TRBV6-4 to TRBJ2-1; weak D call: TRBD1 (6 bases). CDR3: CASSMNRAVNEQFF. The CDR3 DNA reads as TGTGCCAGCAGTATGAACAGGGCGGTCAATGAGCAGTTCTTC.